These T cell receptor beta chains were read from a single sample in a study of cytomegalovirus exposure and HLA in healthy donors. Using immunoSEQ multiplex PCR, the repertoire was profiled, and TCRdb retains in-frame clones only, with some absent. Of 45,000 to 60,000 clones listed, around 70% were seen once; the top ten hold 9.1%. Sequencing was done on a sample of PBMCs. These receptor sequences come from a woman aged 50 to 60 in good health and CMV-seronegative. Both conserved end residues are part of each CDR3. D genes are given only for firm matches. Clone sizes are given selectively: once, few, many, or a class where the clone is expanded.

V: TRBV11-2
size: -
D: -
J: TRBJ1-2
DNA: TGTGCCAGCAGCTTAGAAGATCAGGGGATCGGCTACACCTTC
CDR3: CASSLEDQGIGYTF

V: TRBV30
size: few
D: -
J: TRBJ2-7
DNA: TGTGCCTGGAGTCGGGGAAACTACGAGCAGTACTTC
CDR3: CAWSRGNYEQYF

V: TRBV5-1
size: few
D: -
J: TRBJ2-5
DNA: TGCGCCAGCAGCTTGACAGGATACTTACAAGAGACCCAGTACTTC
CDR3: CASSLTGYLQETQYF

V: TRBV9
size: -
D: -
J: TRBJ2-3
DNA: TGTGCCAGCAGCGCCGAAAGGAGCGCAGATACGCAGTATTTT
CDR3: CASSAERSADTQYF

V: TRBV28
size: -
D: TRBD1
J: TRBJ1-4
DNA: TGTGCCAGCACCCCCCAGGGGGCGACTAATGAAAAACTGTTTTTT
CDR3: CASTPQGATNEKLFF

V: TRBV6-1
size: -
D: -
J: TRBJ2-7
DNA: TGTGCCAGCAGTGAGTCTGGACAAAACTACGAGCAGTACTTC
CDR3: CASSESGQNYEQYF

V: TRBV18
size: -
D: -
J: TRBJ2-7
DNA: TGTGCCAGCTCACCGGGGGTCAGGGGAGAGGAGCAGTACTTC
CDR3: CASSPGVRGEEQYF

V: TRBV5-4
size: once
D: TRBD2
J: TRBJ2-5
DNA: TGTGCCAGCAGCGTCGGGACTAGCGGGAGTCGGGAGAACAAGTACTTC
CDR3: CASSVGTSGSRENKYF

V: TRBV30
size: -
D: -
J: TRBJ1-1
DNA: TGTGCCTGCCCAAGGGGTACTGAAGCTTTCTTT
CDR3: CACPRGTEAFF

V: TRBV18
size: -
D: -
J: TRBJ1-5
DNA: TGTGCCAGCTCACAACAGGGAAGCAATCAGCCCCAGCATTTT
CDR3: CASSQQGSNQPQHF

V: TRBV19
size: few
D: TRBD1
J: TRBJ2-6
DNA: TGTGCCAGTAGTATCCGAGGGGTGACAGGGTCTGGGGCCAACGTCCTGACTTTC
CDR3: CASSIRGVTGSGANVLTF

V: TRBV2
size: -
D: TRBD2
J: TRBJ2-1
DNA: TGTGCCAGCAGGGGACTAGCGGGCTACAATGAGCAGTTCTTC
CDR3: CASRGLAGYNEQFF

V: TRBV6-4
size: -
D: TRBD2
J: TRBJ2-1
DNA: TGTGCCAGCAGCCCTCTAGCGGGAGTATCCTACAATGAGCAGTTCTTC
CDR3: CASSPLAGVSYNEQFF

V: TRBV7-9
size: once
D: TRBD1
J: TRBJ2-3
DNA: TGTGCCAGCAGCGTCCGGGACAGGGGTACAGATACGCAGTATTTT
CDR3: CASSVRDRGTDTQYF

V: TRBV18
size: -
D: TRBD1
J: TRBJ2-3
DNA: TGTGCCAGCTCACTCCCAGGGGGCCGGACAGATACGCAGTATTTT
CDR3: CASSLPGGRTDTQYF

V: TRBV29-1
size: few
D: -
J: TRBJ2-3
DNA: TGCAGCGTTGGCCCCCGGGGAGATACGCAGTATTTT
CDR3: CSVGPRGDTQYF

V: TRBV11-1
size: -
D: -
J: TRBJ2-2
DNA: TGTGCCAGCAGCTCCCGGGACACTACCAACACCGGGGAGCTGTTTTTT
CDR3: CASSSRDTTNTGELFF

V: TRBV10-3
size: -
D: -
J: TRBJ1-2
DNA: TGTGCCATCAGGTTTGAAATCGGGAATGGCTACACCTTC
CDR3: CAIRFEIGNGYTF

V: TRBV9
size: medium-sized
D: TRBD1
J: TRBJ2-2
DNA: TGTGCCAGCAGCACGCGGGACAGGGGCACCGGGGAGCTGTTTTTT
CDR3: CASSTRDRGTGELFF

V: TRBV5-1
size: -
D: TRBD2
J: TRBJ2-3
DNA: TGCGCCAGCAGCCGGGAGGGGGATACGCAGTATTTT
CDR3: CASSREGDTQYF

V: TRBV2
size: few
D: TRBD1
J: TRBJ1-1
DNA: TGTGCCAGCAGTGAAGTTTATGGACAGGGCACTGAAGCTTTCTTT
CDR3: CASSEVYGQGTEAFF

V: TRBV7-2
size: -
D: TRBD2
J: TRBJ2-5
DNA: TGTGCCAGCAGCGCTAGCGGGGGCCTCCTAGAGACCCAGTACTTC
CDR3: CASSASGGLLETQYF

V: TRBV19
size: -
D: -
J: TRBJ2-1
DNA: TGTGCCAGTAGCTTTAGCGGATACAATGAGCAGTTCTTC
CDR3: CASSFSGYNEQFF

V: TRBV7-9
size: few
D: -
J: TRBJ1-4
DNA: TGTGCCAGCAGCTTTGAGGCAACTAATGAAAAACTGTTTTTT
CDR3: CASSFEATNEKLFF

V: TRBV10-2
size: -
D: -
J: TRBJ2-7
DNA: TGCGCCAGCAGTAAAGGACCCAGCGGCGAGCAGTACTTC
CDR3: CASSKGPSGEQYF